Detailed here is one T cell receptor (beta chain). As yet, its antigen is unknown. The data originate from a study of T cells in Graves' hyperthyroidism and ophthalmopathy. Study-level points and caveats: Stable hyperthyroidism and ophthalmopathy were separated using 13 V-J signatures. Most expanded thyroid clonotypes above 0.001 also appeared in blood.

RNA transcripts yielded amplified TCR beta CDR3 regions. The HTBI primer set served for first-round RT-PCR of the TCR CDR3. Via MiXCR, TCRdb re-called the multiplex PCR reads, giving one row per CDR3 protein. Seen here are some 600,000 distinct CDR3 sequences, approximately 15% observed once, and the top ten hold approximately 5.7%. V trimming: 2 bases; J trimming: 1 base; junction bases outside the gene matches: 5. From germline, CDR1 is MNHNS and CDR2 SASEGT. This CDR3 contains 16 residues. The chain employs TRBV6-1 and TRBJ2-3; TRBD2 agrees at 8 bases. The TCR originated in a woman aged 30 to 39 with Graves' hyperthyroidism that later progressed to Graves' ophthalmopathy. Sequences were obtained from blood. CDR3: CASSESSGRGTDTQYF. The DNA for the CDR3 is TGTGCCAGCAGTGAATCCAGCGGGAGAGGCACAGATACGCAGTATTTT.